This T cell receptor (beta chain) was obtained from a study of blood T cell repertoires in COVID-19. Study-level background: Collection of acute and convalescent COVID-19 samples took place in the United States, Italy and Spain. PBMCs, B-cell-depleted T cells, or T cells provided the cDNA or gDNA that made up the material.

Deletions cut 3 bases from V and 7 bases from J, with 9 bases between. Germline lookup yields CDR1 DFQATT and CDR2 SNEGSKA (reference sequence). The CDR3 is 11 residues long. Per the original data handling: Reference gene primers were amplified, and this amplification served to estimate nucleated cell counts. Only in-frame clones appear in the TCRdb table, and some are missing; sequencing was by immunoSEQ multiplex PCR. V, J and clone size derive from that table, while D and trimming were established from the DNA sequence. The data contain about 130,000 clones, approximately 83% of them seen just once; the ten biggest clones take up over 25%.

This receptor was obtained from an elderly woman with acute or convalescent COVID-19. The chain links TRBV20-1 to TRBJ1-2; the D gene is possibly TRBD1 (5 bases). The sample comprised peripheral blood. CDR3 bases: TGCAGTGCTAGTTCCGGGGGTGGCTACACCTTC. Its protein product is CSASSGGGYTF.